Each of the 27 T cell receptor beta chains below was sequenced from the same sample in a study of OX40 agonist ivuxolimab in advanced cancers. The method was immunoSEQ multiplex PCR; TCRdb's version includes in-frame clones alone and lacks a portion of them. In the table there are 70,000 or so clones, 88% of which are singletons. The sample in question was CD4+ or CD8+ T cells sorted from blood, obtained in a trial of the OX40 agonist ivuxolimab. These receptor sequences come from an adult with an advanced solid tumor such as melanoma, head and neck, liver or kidney cancer.

V and J are TRBV7-6 and TRBJ1-5, with 9 bases matching TRBD1. The CDR3 has 16 amino acids. J gave up 0 bases and V 5 bases, and 5 bases lay outside the gene matches. Germline V gives CDR1 SGHVS, CDR2 FNYEAQ. CDR3 region: CASSPGTGTSNQPQHF. CDR3 DNA: TGTGCCAGCAGCCCGGGGACAGGGACTAGCAATCAGCCCCAGCATTTT.

As regards this clone: This likely comes from a read error, as the CDR3 has no conserved phenylalanine or tryptophan at its end. The chain links TRBV19 to TRBJ2-4; possible D gene TRBD1, 6 bases. The germline V gene has CDR1 LNHDA and CDR2 SQIVND (reference sequence). This CDR3 contains 15 residues. V was pared by 5 bases and J by 7 bases, with 18 bases between. DNA for the CDR3: TGTGCCAGTAGTGCCGGACAGTTAGCCAGGAACATTCAGTACCTC. Amino acids: CASSAGQLARNIQYL.

The rearrangement joins TRBV5-6 to TRBJ1-3, with D possibly being TRBD1 (5 bases). The V and J ends lost 4 bases and 3 bases respectively, with 11 bases between them. Germline V CDR1 and CDR2: SGHDT, YYEEEE. CDR3 length equals 14 residues. The CDR3 is CASSQQVFGNTIYF. CDR3 coding DNA: TGTGCCAGCAGCCAACAGGTCTTTGGAAACACCATATATTTT.

For the CDR3, the DNA is TGTGCCAGCAGTTTAGGGGGGGACTTCTCCATCTACGAGCAGTACTTC. The encoded protein is CASSLGGDFSIYEQYF. J is TRBJ2-7 and V is TRBV27; 7 bases fit TRBD2. The CDR3 is 16 amino acids. The J segment lost 3 bases and the V segment lost 2 bases, leaving 10 bases of the junction unmatched. Looked up from germline, CDR1 is MNHEY and CDR2 is SMNVEV (reference sequence).

V and J are TRBV7-9 and TRBJ1-1; 7 positions match TRBD1. The CDR3 extends over 14 amino acids. The V gene's germline CDR1 is SEHNR and CDR2 FQNEAQ (reference sequence). V was pared by 5 bases and J by 4 bases, with 7 bases of the junction left unmatched. The CDR3 sequence: CASSPRQGLTEAFF. CDR3 nucleotide sequence: TGTGCCAGCAGCCCAAGACAGGGACTCACTGAAGCTTTCTTT.

The chain joins TRBV7-8 to TRBJ1-2; a possible D gene is TRBD1 (5 bases). CDR1 and CDR2 from the germline V gene are SGHVS and FQNEAQ. V was trimmed by 8 bases and J by 5 bases, leaving 21 bases between them. The CDR3 has 15 residues. The CDR3 DNA reads TGTGCCAGCTCGGGTGGAGGGGCCCCTGGTTATGGCTACACCTTC. This sequence encodes CASSGGGAPGYGYTF.

The chain carries TRBV29-1 and TRBJ2-5; D is possibly TRBD2 (5 bases). CDR3 length: 12 residues. Per germline, CDR1 SQVTM and CDR2 ANQGSEA. V was clipped by 0 bases and J by 5 bases, with 7 bases between them. CDR3 sequence reads: CSVEDRRETQYF. CDR3 in DNA: TGCAGCGTTGAAGATCGGAGGGAGACCCAGTACTTC.

The V gene is TRBV5-4, the J gene TRBJ1-1; no definite D call. The CDR3 sequence is 14 residues long. Deletions cut 4 bases from V and 4 bases from J, with 14 bases between. The germline gives CDR1 SGHNT, CDR2 YYREEE (reference sequence). The CDR3 loop is CASSLRGPRTEAFF. The CDR3 DNA is TGTGCCAGCAGCCTCCGCGGGCCGCGCACTGAAGCTTTCTTT. Full variable domain (outside the CDR3, taken from reference TRBV5-4 and TRBJ1-1): ETGVTQSPTHLIKTRGQQVTLRCSSQSGHNTVSWYQQALGQGPQFIFQYYREEENGRGNFPPRFSGLQFPNYSSELNVNALELDDSALYLCASSLRGPRTEAFFGQGTRLTVV.

The genes are TRBV5-1 and TRBJ2-1; the D gene is possibly TRBD2 (6 bases). With 3 bases removed from V and 8 bases from J, the gap between germline ends came to 15 bases. Germline V gene lookup returns CDR1 SGHRS and CDR2 YFSETQ. The CDR3 has 14 amino acids. The CDR3 DNA is TGCGCCAGCAGCTCGGGCCAGGGAGGTGATGAGCAGTTCTTC. Protein product: CASSSGQGGDEQFF.

V usage is TRBV6-5 and J usage is TRBJ2-7; 11 bases match TRBD2. The CDR3 contains 14 residues. With 4 bases clipped from V and 4 bases from J, the junction kept 3 bases outside the gene matches. CDR1 and CDR2 from the germline V gene are MNHEY and SVGAGI. The DNA for the CDR3 is TGTGCCAGCAGTTCGGCTAGCGGGAGGTACGAGCAGTACTTC. Its protein is CASSSASGRYEQYF.

This chain joins TRBV9 and TRBJ1-2, with unresolved D. V lost 3 bases to trimming and J lost 4 bases, with 13 bases between them. Germline CDR1 is SGDLS and CDR2 is YYNGEE. The CDR3 sequence is 14 residues long. Here the CDR3 reads CASSASTGSYGYTF. DNA for the CDR3: TGTGCCAGCAGCGCGTCTACGGGCAGCTATGGCTACACCTTC.

The V and J genes are TRBV7-6 and TRBJ1-3; D not resolved. Germline-derived CDR1 and CDR2 are SGHVS and FNYEAQ. This CDR3 region has 13 residues. Trimming took off 5 bases at V and 8 bases at J, with 13 bases between the two ends. The CDR3, as DNA: TGTGCCAGCAGCCCTGGGCCCCGGTACACCATATATTTT. This sequence encodes CASSPGPRYTIYF.

V is TRBV6-5 and J is TRBJ1-5; TRBD1 aligns across 7 bases. From germline, CDR1 is MNHEY and CDR2 SVGAGI. With V trimmed by 10 bases and J by 8 bases, 14 bases remained unmatched. The CDR3 runs to 14 residues. CDR3 region: CATSGTAKIKPQHF. The CDR3 DNA reads as TGTGCCACTTCCGGGACAGCGAAAATCAAGCCCCAGCATTTT.

V usage is TRBV9 and J usage is TRBJ2-2; D is undetermined. This CDR3 region has 16 residues. Germline V gene sequence: CDR1 SGDLS, CDR2 YYNGEE. The germline V and J ends were trimmed by 4 bases and 0 bases, with 13 bases remaining between them. CDR3 amino acids: CASSPRWVSNTGELFF. The CDR3 bases are TGTGCCAGCAGCCCCCGTTGGGTCTCGAACACCGGGGAGCTGTTTTTT.

This rearrangement joins TRBV19 to TRBJ1-5; weak D call: TRBD1 (6 bases). The CDR3 sequence is 14 residues long. Trimming stripped 10 bases from V and 1 base from J, with 14 bases between. Germline V gives CDR1 LNHDA, CDR2 SQIVND (reference sequence). This CDR3 is CATQRDTSNQPQHF. CDR3 in DNA: TGTGCCACCCAACGGGACACAAGCAATCAGCCCCAGCATTTT.

The chain links TRBV6-6 to TRBJ1-5; no clear D. The CDR3 totals 15 residues. Trimming stripped 5 bases from V and 2 bases from J, with 13 bases between. The germline V gene encodes CDR1 MNHNY and CDR2 SVGAGI (reference sequence). The CDR3, as DNA: TGTGCCAGCAGTAGTTTCAGGAGTGGCAATCAGCCCCAGCATTTT. Amino acid sequence: CASSSFRSGNQPQHF.

V is TRBV30 and J is TRBJ2-2, with D hard to call. V gave up 1 base and J gave up 5 bases, with 8 bases separating them. Germline V lookup: CDR1 GTSNPN, CDR2 SVGIG (reference sequence). CDR3 length: 13 amino acids. The CDR3 sequence: CAWSAADTGELFF. The DNA for the CDR3 is TGTGCCTGGAGTGCCGCGGATACCGGGGAGCTGTTTTTT.

The chain has TRBV29-1 and TRBJ2-7; weak D call: TRBD2 (5 bases). CDR1 and CDR2 (germline): SQVTM, ANQGSEA. The V end lost 7 bases, the J end lost 1 base, and 14 bases lay between the germline ends. The CDR3 runs 13 residues. The CDR3 sequence is CSAQRRDSYEQYF. Written as DNA, the CDR3 is TGCAGCGCACAGCGGCGTGATTCCTACGAGCAGTACTTC.

The rearrangement links TRBV6-5 to TRBJ2-5, with no clear D. The ends were cut back, 2 bases at V and 4 bases at J, with 11 bases in the middle. Germline V CDR1 and CDR2: MNHEY, SVGAGI. This CDR3 contains 14 residues. The DNA of the CDR3 is TGTGCCAGCAGTTACGCCACCGCTGGAGAGACCCAGTACTTC. Translation gives CASSYATAGETQYF.

This chain connects TRBV7-2 to TRBJ2-5; D might be TRBD1 (6 bases). In germline, CDR1 is SGHTA, CDR2 FQGNSA. The CDR3 loop spans 14 amino acids. V lost 3 bases and J lost 2, with 10 bases in between. CDR3 DNA sequence: TGTGCCAGCAGCTTCCAGGACAGTCAAGAGACCCAGTACTTC. It yields the protein CASSFQDSQETQYF.

Only a few counts were recorded for this clone. The rearrangement links TRBV6-5 to TRBJ2-4, with D possibly TRBD2 on 6 matching bases. The V gene lost 5 bases and the J gene lost 6 bases, with 11 bases spanning the gap. The CDR3 length is 13 residues. Germline values: CDR1 MNHEY, CDR2 SVGAGI. The CDR3 DNA reads as TGTGCCAGCAGTGAACTCGGGGGAAACATTCAGTACTTC. Protein sequence: CASSELGGNIQYF.

The chain links TRBV5-1 to TRBJ1-4, with no clear D. Germline lookup yields CDR1 SGHRS and CDR2 YFSETQ. The CDR3 length is 14 residues. Trimming cost V 4 bases and J 0 bases, with 7 bases left between them. Written as DNA, the CDR3 is TGCGCCAGCAGCCAGGAGGCAACTAATGAAAAACTGTTTTTT. Translated: CASSQEATNEKLFF.

The chain combines TRBV11-2 with TRBJ2-7, with 14 bases lining up with TRBD2. Germline-derived CDR1 and CDR2 are SGHAT and FQNNGV. V shed 1 base, J shed 4 bases, and the junction held 3 bases outside the gene matches. There are 16 residues in the CDR3. CDR3 nucleotide sequence: TGTGCCAGCAGCTTAGCAGGGACTAGCGGGAGTTACGAGCAGTACTTC. This sequence encodes CASSLAGTSGSYEQYF.

The chain combines TRBV10-2 with TRBJ1-6; 10 bases map to TRBD1. The J segment lost 7 bases and the V segment lost 9 bases, leaving 3 bases of the junction unmatched. The germline gives CDR1 WSHSY, CDR2 SAAADI. The CDR3 sequence is 13 residues long. The DNA of the CDR3 is TGCGCCAGTTGGGACAGGGGAAATTCACCCCTCCACTTT. This encodes CASWDRGNSPLHF.

This chain uses TRBV29-1 with TRBJ2-3, with D possibly TRBD2 on 5 matching bases. Germline assignment: CDR1 SQVTM and CDR2 ANQGSEA. Trimming took 4 bases from V and 1 from J, leaving 12 bases between them. CDR3 length equals 14 residues. The CDR3 spells CSVVRRVGTDTQYF. Here the CDR3 DNA reads TGCAGCGTTGTAAGGCGGGTCGGCACAGATACGCAGTATTTT.

The chain carries TRBV7-2 and TRBJ2-7; TRBD2 aligns across 9 bases. V lost 0 bases and J lost 1; bases outside the gene matches: 1. CDR3 length: 15 residues. In germline, CDR1 is SGHTA, CDR2 FQGNSA. CDR3 DNA: TGTGCCAGCAGCTTAGCGGGACTAGCTTCCTACGAGCAGTACTTC. Translation: CASSLAGLASYEQYF. Full variable domain (missing parts from reference TRBV7-2 and TRBJ2-7): GAGVSQSPSNKVTEKGKDVELRCDPISGHTALYWYRQSLGQGLEFLIYFQGNSAPDKSGLPSDRFSAERTGGSVSTLTIQRTQQEDSAVYLCASSLAGLASYEQYFGPGTRLTVT.

The rearrangement uses TRBV28 and TRBJ2-7, with D perhaps matching TRBD1 (6 bases). V gave up 6 bases and J gave up 5 bases, with 14 bases separating them. Germline V CDR1 and CDR2: MDHEN, SYDVKM. CDR3 length: 13 residues. CDR3 in DNA: TGTGCCAGCAGAACCGGTGGGGGCCACGAGCAGTACTTC. This translates into CASRTGGGHEQYF. Combining the CDR3 with reference TRBV28 and TRBJ2-7 gives the whole variable domain DVKVTQSSRYLVKRTGEKVFLECVQDMDHENMFWYRQDPGLGLRLIYFSYDVKMKEKGDIPEGYSVSREKKERFSLILESASTNQTSMYLCASRTGGGHEQYFGPGTRLTVT.